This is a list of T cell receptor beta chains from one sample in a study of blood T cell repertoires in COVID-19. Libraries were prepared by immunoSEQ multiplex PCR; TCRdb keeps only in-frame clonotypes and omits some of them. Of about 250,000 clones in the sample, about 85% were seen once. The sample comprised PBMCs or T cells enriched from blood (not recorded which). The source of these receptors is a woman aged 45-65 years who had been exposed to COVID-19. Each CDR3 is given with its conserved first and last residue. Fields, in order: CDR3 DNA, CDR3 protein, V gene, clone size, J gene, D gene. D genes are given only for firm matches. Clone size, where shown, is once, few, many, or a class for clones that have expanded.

cdr3_nt: TGCGCCAGCAGCTCGGGACACTGGCTTTATGAGGTACAGTTCTTC; cdr3_aa: CASSSGHWLYEVQFF; v_call: TRBV5-1; clone_size: -; j_call: TRBJ2-1; d_call: -
cdr3_nt: TGTGCCACGCGGACAGGGTCGGGTGGCTACACCTTC; cdr3_aa: CATRTGSGGYTF; v_call: TRBV24-1; clone_size: -; j_call: TRBJ1-2; d_call: TRBD1
cdr3_nt: TGCGCCAGCAGCCAAAGCGGCCCAGAGACCCAGTACTTC; cdr3_aa: CASSQSGPETQYF; v_call: TRBV4-1; clone_size: -; j_call: TRBJ2-5; d_call: -
cdr3_nt: TGTGCCAGCAGCTTAGAGGGCCCCGCCGGGGGCAATCAGCCCCAGCATTTT; cdr3_aa: CASSLEGPAGGNQPQHF; v_call: TRBV7-2; clone_size: -; j_call: TRBJ1-5; d_call: -
cdr3_nt: TGTGCCAGTAGTATAGCCGTAAGAGGACAGCCCCAGCATTTT; cdr3_aa: CASSIAVRGQPQHF; v_call: TRBV19; clone_size: -; j_call: TRBJ1-5; d_call: -
cdr3_nt: TGTGCCAGTAGTGCTGGGACAGTCTACGAGCAGTACTTC; cdr3_aa: CASSAGTVYEQYF; v_call: TRBV19; clone_size: -; j_call: TRBJ2-7; d_call: TRBD1
cdr3_nt: TGTGCCAGCAGTGACACGAGGGTCGATACGCAGTATTTT; cdr3_aa: CASSDTRVDTQYF; v_call: TRBV2; clone_size: -; j_call: TRBJ2-3; d_call: -
cdr3_nt: TGCGCCAGCAGCCCCGGGTTCGTTAGCTCCTACAATGAGCAGTTCTTC; cdr3_aa: CASSPGFVSSYNEQFF; v_call: TRBV5-1; clone_size: -; j_call: TRBJ2-1; d_call: -
cdr3_nt: TGTGCCAGCATAACCACACCAGTTAATTCACCCCTCCACTTT; cdr3_aa: CASITTPVNSPLHF; v_call: TRBV28; clone_size: -; j_call: TRBJ1-6; d_call: -
cdr3_nt: TGTGCCAGCAGTACCAGGGGGCGAAGGGAAAAACTGTTTTTT; cdr3_aa: CASSTRGRREKLFF; v_call: TRBV6-5; clone_size: -; j_call: TRBJ1-4; d_call: TRBD1
cdr3_nt: TGCGCCAGCAGCCAAGGGCCGGGGACAGGGATCGTTTTCATGAACACTGAAGCTTTCTTT; cdr3_aa: CASSQGPGTGIVFMNTEAFF; v_call: TRBV4-1; clone_size: -; j_call: TRBJ1-1; d_call: TRBD1
cdr3_nt: TGTGCCAGCAGCTTATTGGGCGGAAGGGGTCGCGGAAACACCATATATTTT; cdr3_aa: CASSLLGGRGRGNTIYF; v_call: TRBV13; clone_size: -; j_call: TRBJ1-3; d_call: -
cdr3_nt: TGCGCCAGCAGCCAAGACGGAACAGGGGGCGAGTTCTTC; cdr3_aa: CASSQDGTGGEFF; v_call: TRBV4-3; clone_size: -; j_call: TRBJ2-1; d_call: TRBD1
cdr3_nt: TGTGCCAGCAGCTTAGCCAGCGGGCCCGAGGGCTATGAGCAGTACTTC; cdr3_aa: CASSLASGPEGYEQYF; v_call: TRBV7-2; clone_size: -; j_call: TRBJ2-7; d_call: -
cdr3_nt: TGTGCCAGCAGTTACTCGAGGGTTTCGGCAGAGACCCAGTACTTC; cdr3_aa: CASSYSRVSAETQYF; v_call: TRBV6-2/TRBV6-3; clone_size: -; j_call: TRBJ2-5; d_call: -
cdr3_nt: TGTGCCAGCACCAACGGGGGCAATCAGCCCCAGCATTTT; cdr3_aa: CASTNGGNQPQHF; v_call: TRBV12-3/TRBV12-4; clone_size: -; j_call: TRBJ1-5; d_call: -
cdr3_nt: TGTGCCAGCAGTGACTCGTACAGGGGCACTGAAGCTTTCTTT; cdr3_aa: CASSDSYRGTEAFF; v_call: TRBV6-4; clone_size: -; j_call: TRBJ1-1; d_call: TRBD1
cdr3_nt: TGTGCCAGCAGTCTCCGGGTCTTATATGGCTACACCTTC; cdr3_aa: CASSLRVLYGYTF; v_call: TRBV6-6; clone_size: -; j_call: TRBJ1-2; d_call: -
cdr3_nt: TGTGCCAGCAGCTCGGGACTAGCGGGCCCCGGGGAGACCCAGTACTTC; cdr3_aa: CASSSGLAGPGETQYF; v_call: TRBV7-9; clone_size: -; j_call: TRBJ2-5; d_call: TRBD2
cdr3_nt: TGTGCCAGCAGCTCAGCGCTGGGCGTTAGCTCCTATAATTCACCCCTCCACTTT; cdr3_aa: CASSSALGVSSYNSPLHF; v_call: TRBV7-9; clone_size: -; j_call: TRBJ1-6; d_call: -
cdr3_nt: TGTGCCAGCAGCTCCCCACGACTAGCGGGGAAGGACATTCAGTACTTC; cdr3_aa: CASSSPRLAGKDIQYF; v_call: TRBV7-8; clone_size: -; j_call: TRBJ2-4; d_call: TRBD2
cdr3_nt: TGTGCCAGTAGTACGGGACAGTTGAATTCACCCCTCCACTTT; cdr3_aa: CASSTGQLNSPLHF; v_call: TRBV19; clone_size: -; j_call: TRBJ1-6; d_call: TRBD1
cdr3_nt: TGTGCCAGCAGCTTAGGCGGGGGGGCCCGAAGGGAGCAGTTCTTC; cdr3_aa: CASSLGGGARREQFF; v_call: TRBV7-8; clone_size: -; j_call: TRBJ2-1; d_call: TRBD2
cdr3_nt: TGTGCCAGCGGACGACAGGCCGACGAGCAGTACTTC; cdr3_aa: CASGRQADEQYF; v_call: TRBV12-3/TRBV12-4; clone_size: -; j_call: TRBJ2-7; d_call: -
cdr3_nt: TGCGCCAGCAGCATTACAGGGGGAGAGACCCAGTACTTC; cdr3_aa: CASSITGGETQYF; v_call: TRBV4-1; clone_size: -; j_call: TRBJ2-5; d_call: TRBD1
cdr3_nt: TGCGCCAGCAGTGTGACCGGGACAGGGGCTGAAAAACTGTTTTTT; cdr3_aa: CASSVTGTGAEKLFF; v_call: TRBV10-1; clone_size: few; j_call: TRBJ1-4; d_call: TRBD1
cdr3_nt: TGTGCCAGCTCACCAGACAGGAGAGTTCTGAACACTGAAGCTTTCTTT; cdr3_aa: CASSPDRRVLNTEAFF; v_call: TRBV18; clone_size: -; j_call: TRBJ1-1; d_call: -